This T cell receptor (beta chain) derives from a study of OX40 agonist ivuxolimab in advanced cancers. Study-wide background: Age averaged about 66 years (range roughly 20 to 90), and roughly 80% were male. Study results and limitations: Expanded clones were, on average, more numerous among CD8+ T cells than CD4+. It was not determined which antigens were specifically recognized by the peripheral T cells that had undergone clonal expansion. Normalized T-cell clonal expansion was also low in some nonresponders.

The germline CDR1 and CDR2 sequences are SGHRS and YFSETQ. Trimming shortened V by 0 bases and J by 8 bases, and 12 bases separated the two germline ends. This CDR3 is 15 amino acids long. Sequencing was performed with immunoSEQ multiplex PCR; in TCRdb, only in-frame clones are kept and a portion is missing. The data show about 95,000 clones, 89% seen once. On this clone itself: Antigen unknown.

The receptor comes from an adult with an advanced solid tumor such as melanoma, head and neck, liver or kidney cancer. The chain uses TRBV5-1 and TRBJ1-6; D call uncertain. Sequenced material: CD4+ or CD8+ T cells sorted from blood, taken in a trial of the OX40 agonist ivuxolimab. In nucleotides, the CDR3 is TGCGCCAGCAGCTTGGATTTTGGCGATTATTCACCCCTCCACTTT. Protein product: CASSLDFGDYSPLHF. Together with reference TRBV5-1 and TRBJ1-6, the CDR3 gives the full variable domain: KAGVTQTPRYLIKTRGQQVTLSCSPISGHRSVSWYQQTPGQGLQFLFEYFSETQRNKGNFPGRFSGRQFSNSRSEMNVSTLELGDSALYLCASSLDFGDYSPLHFGNGTRLTVT.